The table lists the clone carrying this TCR beta chain with a few counts. Its antigen is still unknown. The V end lost 6 bases, the J end lost 3 bases, and 11 bases lay between the germline ends. CDR3 length: 14 amino acids. CDR1 and CDR2 (germline): MRHNA, SNTAGT. Via MiXCR, TCRdb re-called the reads, giving one row per CDR3 protein. Of 630,000 or so distinct CDR3 sequences in the sample, 20% to 30% were seen once. The data stem from a study of T cell repertoires in cytomegalovirus infection. Study outcomes and limitations: Summed public TCR beta family frequency identified CMV carriers bearing the relevant HLA. HLA-C-restricted CMV-specific TCR beta clonotypes were dominant in the ex vivo response.

The sequenced sample consisted of CD8+ T cells from PBMCs. The source is a human donor in good health (CMV status not recorded). Some clones in this sample may be carry-over from other donors' samples. This chain connects TRBV6-4 to TRBJ2-2, with D possibly TRBD1 on 5 matching bases. The CDR3: CASRKGFYTGELFF. CDR3 sequence (DNA): TGTGCCAGCAGGAAGGGGTTTTACACCGGGGAGCTGTTTTTT.